Listed here are 29 T cell receptor beta chains from one sample, sequenced in a study of human CD8 memory T cell subsets. Making the TCR beta libraries relied on UMI-labeled 5' RACE. TCRdb processed the 5' RACE reads again and assigns one entry to each CDR3 protein, with no DNA. The sample totals roughly 18,000 distinct CDR3 sequences. The specimen sequenced was CD8+ T cells from PBMCs. The receptors were sampled from a human donor in good health.

The CDR3 loop reads CASRPRVYNTGELFF. V and J are TRBV6-2 or TRBV6-3 and TRBJ2-2; absent DNA, TCRdb's TRBD1 call cannot be checked. The germline V gene encodes CDR1 MNHEY and CDR2 SVGEGT. This CDR3 is 15 amino acids long.

This CDR3 reads CSVAGTTLRNTGELFF. This sequence joins TRBV29-1 and TRBJ2-2. Germline loops: CDR1 SQVTM, CDR2 ANQGSEA. This CDR3 region has 16 residues.

The V gene is TRBV2, the J gene TRBJ1-1; TCRdb's D gene call, TRBD1, goes unchecked for lack of DNA. The germline V gene encodes CDR1 SNHLY and CDR2 FYNNEI. The CDR3 has 15 residues. CDR3 protein: CASNTGQGAYTEAFF.

The V call is TRBV27, the J call TRBJ2-7; TCRdb indicates TRBD1, and absent DNA this call remains unverified. CDR1 and CDR2 from the germline V gene are MNHEY and SMNVEV (reference sequence). The CDR3 spans 16 residues. The CDR3 here is CASSVSAGESNYEQYF.

CDR3 sequence: CASSPSDWVPYGYTF. The chain links TRBV7-9 to TRBJ1-2. Germline assignment: CDR1 SEHNR and CDR2 FQNEAQ (reference sequence). The CDR3 consists of 15 residues.

This chain connects TRBV7-6 to TRBJ1-3; TCRdb's D gene call, TRBD1, goes unchecked for lack of DNA. The CDR3 has 20 amino acids. CDR1 SGHVS and CDR2 FNYEAQ come from the germline V gene. The CDR3: CASSPGGRHRAGRDGNTIYF.

This clonotype is identified as medium-sized from frequency. V and J are TRBV4-1 and TRBJ2-1; as DNA is missing, the TRBD1 call by TCRdb cannot be tested. Germline V gene sequence: CDR1 MGHRA, CDR2 YSYEKL. This CDR3 contains 15 residues. This CDR3 reads CASSQAGTGENEQFF.

This chain joins TRBV2 and TRBJ1-1. This CDR3 has 13 amino acids. In germline, CDR1 is SNHLY, CDR2 FYNNEI. CDR3 protein: CASSSHLNTEAFF.

CDR3 in amino acids: CASSDERTGELFF. The J gene is TRBJ2-2, the V gene TRBV11-2; the TCRdb D gene call, TRBD2, has no DNA to confirm it. The germline CDR1 and CDR2 sequences are SGHAT and FQNNGV. CDR3 length: 13 amino acids. Full variable domain (outside the CDR3, taken from reference TRBV11-2 and TRBJ2-2): EAGVAQSPRYKIIEKRQSVAFWCNPISGHATLYWYQQILGQGPKLLIQFQNNGVVDDSQLPKDRFSAERLKGVDSTLKIQPAKLEDSAVYLCASSDERTGELFFGEGSRLTVL.

V is TRBV20-1 and J is TRBJ2-1. CDR3 size: 15 residues. Germline V CDR1 and CDR2: DFQATT, SNEGSKA (reference sequence). CDR3: CSARGTVDILDEQFF.

This rearrangement joins TRBV20-1 to TRBJ2-3; no DNA is available, so the TRBD1 call from TCRdb remains unchecked. This CDR3 is 16 amino acids long. Looked up from germline, CDR1 is DFQATT and CDR2 is SNEGSKA (reference sequence). The CDR3: CSVGTGVKESTDTQYF.

V and J are TRBV21-1 and TRBJ2-2; TCRdb calls TRBD2, which cannot be checked without DNA. TRBV21-1 has pseudogene status. The CDR3 totals 14 residues. The CDR3 region is CASSKNEGAGELFF.

V usage is TRBV7-9 and J usage is TRBJ2-7. Per the germline V gene, CDR1 is SEHNR and CDR2 is FQNEAQ (reference sequence). The CDR3 covers 11 residues. The CDR3 spells CASSSSVEQYF.

This clonotype registers medium-sized by frequency. The rearrangement uses TRBV7-8 and TRBJ2-4; there is no DNA to check the TCRdb D call of TRBD1. The germline CDR1 and CDR2 sequences are SGHVS and FQNEAQ. The CDR3 extends over 16 amino acids. The CDR3 region is CASSPGQGKTKNIQYF.

This rearrangement joins TRBV7-9 to TRBJ2-7; TCRdb returns TRBD2, unconfirmable since there is no DNA. Germline assignment: CDR1 SEHNR and CDR2 FQNEAQ (reference sequence). The CDR3 runs to 14 residues. This CDR3 is CASSDPLAPYEQYF.

The chain has TRBV4-1 and TRBJ2-4. Germline V CDR1 and CDR2: MGHRA, YSYEKL. CDR3 length: 17 residues. CDR3 residues: CASSQDIDSLAKNIQYF.

The chain recombines TRBV20-1 with TRBJ2-1. Germline V gives CDR1 DFQATT, CDR2 SNEGSKA (reference sequence). This CDR3 has 15 amino acids. The CDR3 spells CSAREVVFGVNEQFF.

The V call is TRBV19, the J call TRBJ1-5; absent DNA, TCRdb's TRBD1 call cannot be checked. Germline loops: CDR1 LNHDA, CDR2 SQIVND (reference sequence). This CDR3 contains 14 residues. This CDR3 reads CASSPGQGFSTQHF.

CDR3 residues: CASSLVAGPDGYTF. This chain links TRBV7-3 with TRBJ1-2. In germline, CDR1 is SGHTA, CDR2 FQGTGA. CDR3 length: 14 amino acids.

This sequence joins TRBV7-8 and TRBJ2-3; with no DNA, the TCRdb D assignment of TRBD2 cannot be verified. Per the germline V gene, CDR1 is SGHVS and CDR2 is FQNEAQ. The CDR3 sequence is 16 residues long. The CDR3 sequence: CASSLGSGRPVNAQYF.

The chain carries TRBV19 and TRBJ2-1; TCRdb calls TRBD1, which cannot be checked without DNA. Germline CDR1 is LNHDA and CDR2 is SQIVND (reference sequence). The CDR3 contains 15 residues. CDR3 protein: CASSIAAVWGDEQFF.

V is TRBV28 and J is TRBJ2-7; the TRBD1 assignment by TCRdb is unverifiable without DNA. Per germline, CDR1 MDHEN and CDR2 SYDVKM. This CDR3 has 15 residues. CDR3 loop: CASSPGGTVYYEQYF.

The chain couples TRBV5-1 to TRBJ2-3; TCRdb's assignment of TRBD1 cannot be checked, as there is no DNA. This CDR3 is built from 15 residues. Germline CDR1 and CDR2: SGHRS and YFSETQ. The CDR3 reads CASSPGTGDTDTQYF.

The J gene is TRBJ1-2, the V gene TRBV5-5; TCRdb names TRBD1, which stays unverified in the absence of DNA. This CDR3 is built from 18 residues. Germline-derived CDR1 and CDR2 are SGHKS and YYEKEE (reference sequence). This chain's CDR3 is CASSSTRQGVGANYGYTF.

The chain is built from TRBV6-2 or TRBV6-3 and TRBJ2-5. Germline V gene lookup returns CDR1 MNHEY and CDR2 SVGEGT. The CDR3 is 14 amino acids. The CDR3 region is CASRDPREQETQYF.

The rearrangement links TRBV14 to TRBJ2-5; TCRdb picks TRBD2, but there is no DNA to check that call. The CDR3 loop spans 18 amino acids. Germline CDR1 is SGHDN and CDR2 is FVKESK. The CDR3 is CASSQDFMVVGPQETQYF.

The chain combines TRBV5-1 with TRBJ2-7; the D gene TCRdb calls, TRBD1, cannot be checked with no DNA. Germline CDR1 reads SGHRS; CDR2 reads YFSETQ. CDR3 size: 13 residues. CDR3 amino acids: CASSPDTSYEQYF.

The chain has TRBV2 and TRBJ2-5; TCRdb's assignment of TRBD1 cannot be checked, as there is no DNA. Germline CDR1 reads SNHLY; CDR2 reads FYNNEI. The CDR3 covers 15 residues. The CDR3 here is CASAAAGQAQETQYF.

The chain employs TRBV4-3 and TRBJ2-1; the D call from TCRdb, TRBD1, cannot be confirmed without DNA. The CDR3 is 15 residues long. Germline CDR1 is LGHNA and CDR2 is YSLEER. The CDR3 reads CASSQDYGQGGEQFF.